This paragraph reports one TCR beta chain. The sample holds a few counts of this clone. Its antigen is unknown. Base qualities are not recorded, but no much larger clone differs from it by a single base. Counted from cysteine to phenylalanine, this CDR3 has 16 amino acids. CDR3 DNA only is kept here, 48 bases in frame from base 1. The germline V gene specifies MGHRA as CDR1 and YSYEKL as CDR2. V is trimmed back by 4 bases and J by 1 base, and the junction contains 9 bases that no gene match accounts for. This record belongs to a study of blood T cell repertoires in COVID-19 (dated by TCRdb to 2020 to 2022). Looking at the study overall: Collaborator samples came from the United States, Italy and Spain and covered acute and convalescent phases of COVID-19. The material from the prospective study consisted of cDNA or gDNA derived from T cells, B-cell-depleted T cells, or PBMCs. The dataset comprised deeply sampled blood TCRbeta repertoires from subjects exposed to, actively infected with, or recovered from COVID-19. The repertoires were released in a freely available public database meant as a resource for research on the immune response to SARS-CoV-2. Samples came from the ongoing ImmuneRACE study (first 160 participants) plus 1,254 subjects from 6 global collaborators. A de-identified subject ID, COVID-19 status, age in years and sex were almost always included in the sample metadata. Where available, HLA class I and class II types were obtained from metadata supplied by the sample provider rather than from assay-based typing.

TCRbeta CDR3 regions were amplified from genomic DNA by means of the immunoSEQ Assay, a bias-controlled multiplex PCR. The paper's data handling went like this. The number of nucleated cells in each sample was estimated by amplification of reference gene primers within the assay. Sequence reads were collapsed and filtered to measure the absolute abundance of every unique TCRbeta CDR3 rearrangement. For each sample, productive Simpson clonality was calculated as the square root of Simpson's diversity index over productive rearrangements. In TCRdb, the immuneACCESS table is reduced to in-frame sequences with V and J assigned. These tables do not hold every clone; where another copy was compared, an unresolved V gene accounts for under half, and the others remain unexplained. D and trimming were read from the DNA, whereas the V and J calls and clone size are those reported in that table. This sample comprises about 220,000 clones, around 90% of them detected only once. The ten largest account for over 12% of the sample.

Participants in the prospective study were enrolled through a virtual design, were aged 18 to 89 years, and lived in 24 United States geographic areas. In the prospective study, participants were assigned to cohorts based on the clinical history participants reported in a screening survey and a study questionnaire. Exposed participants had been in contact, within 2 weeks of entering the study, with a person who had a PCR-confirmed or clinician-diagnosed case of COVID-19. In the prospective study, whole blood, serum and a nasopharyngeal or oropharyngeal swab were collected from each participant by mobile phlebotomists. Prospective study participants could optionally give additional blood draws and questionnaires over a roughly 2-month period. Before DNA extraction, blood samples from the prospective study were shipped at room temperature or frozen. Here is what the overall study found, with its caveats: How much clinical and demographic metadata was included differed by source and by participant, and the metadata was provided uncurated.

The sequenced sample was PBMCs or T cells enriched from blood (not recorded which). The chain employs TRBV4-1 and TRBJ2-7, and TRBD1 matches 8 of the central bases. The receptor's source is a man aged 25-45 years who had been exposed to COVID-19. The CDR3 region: CASSPSDREFSYEQYF. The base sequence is TGCGCCAGCAGCCCATCGGACAGGGAGTTTTCCTACGAGCAGTACTTC.